The present T cell receptor beta chain was sequenced within a study of blood T cell repertoires in COVID-19. Assay: immunoSEQ multiplex PCR; the TCRdb copy retains only in-frame clones and omits some. The sample shows 100,000 to 150,000 clones, about 86% of them seen only once. This CDR3 is 15 amino acids long. Germline CDR1 and CDR2: SGHRS and YFSETQ. The V segment lost 4 bases and the J segment 2 bases; nucleotides outside the gene matches: 6. The receptor was derived from a man between 35 and 55 years old with acute COVID-19. The chain has TRBV5-1 and TRBJ2-1, with 7 bases aligning to TRBD2. Material for sequencing was PBMCs or T cells enriched from blood (not recorded which). The CDR3 DNA reads as TGCGCCAGCAGCGTCAGCGGGGAACCCTACAATGAGCAGTTCTTC. As protein: CASSVSGEPYNEQFF.